These 2 T cell receptor beta chains came from one sample sequenced in a study of cytomegalovirus exposure and HLA in healthy donors. Primers: 60 Vbeta forward and 13 Jbeta reverse. Libraries were prepared by immunoSEQ multiplex PCR; TCRdb keeps only in-frame clonotypes and omits some of them. The profile covers approximately 150,000 clones, with 65% to 90% appearing a single time and roughly 2% taken by the ten largest. Sequencing was carried out using PBMCs. These receptors were taken from a human donor in good health.

The rearrangement joins TRBV6-1 to TRBJ2-7, with D perhaps TRBD2 (5 bases). The CDR3 runs to 15 residues. CDR1 and CDR2 (germline): MNHNS, SASEGT. With 4 bases removed from V and 1 base from J, the gap between germline ends came to 14 bases. In DNA form, the CDR3 reads TGTGCCAGCAGTGTTGGGCGGGCAGGATCCTACGAGCAGTACTTC. Translation gives CASSVGRAGSYEQYF.

This rearrangement joins TRBV6-1 to TRBJ2-7; D is uncertain. From germline, CDR1 is MNHNS and CDR2 SASEGT. The CDR3 runs 14 residues. Trimming cost V 3 bases and J 2 bases, with 11 bases left between them. CDR3 residues: CASSDDGYTYEQYF. The CDR3 region has the DNA TGTGCCAGCAGTGATGACGGGTATACCTACGAGCAGTACTTC.